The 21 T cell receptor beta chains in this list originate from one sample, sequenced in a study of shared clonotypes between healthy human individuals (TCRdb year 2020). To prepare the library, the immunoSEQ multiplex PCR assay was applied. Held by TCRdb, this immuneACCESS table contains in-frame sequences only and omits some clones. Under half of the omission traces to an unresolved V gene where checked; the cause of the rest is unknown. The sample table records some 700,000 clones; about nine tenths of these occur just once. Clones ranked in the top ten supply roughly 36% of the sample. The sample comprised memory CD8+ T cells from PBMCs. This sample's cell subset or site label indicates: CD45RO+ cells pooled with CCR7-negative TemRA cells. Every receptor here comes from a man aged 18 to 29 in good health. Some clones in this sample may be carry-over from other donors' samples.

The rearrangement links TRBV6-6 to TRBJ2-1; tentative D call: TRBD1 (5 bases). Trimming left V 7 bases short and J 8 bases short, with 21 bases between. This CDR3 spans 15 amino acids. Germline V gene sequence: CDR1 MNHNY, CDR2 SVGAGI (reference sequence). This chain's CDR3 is CASTQWGRVMDEQFF. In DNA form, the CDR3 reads TGTGCCAGCACCCAATGGGGCAGGGTAATGGATGAGCAGTTCTTC.

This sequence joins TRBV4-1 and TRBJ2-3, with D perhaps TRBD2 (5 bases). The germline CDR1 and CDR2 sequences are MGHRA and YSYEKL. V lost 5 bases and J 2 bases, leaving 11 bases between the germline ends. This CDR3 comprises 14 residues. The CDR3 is CASSDQRSTDTQYF. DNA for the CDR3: TGCGCCAGCAGCGATCAGCGGTCCACAGATACGCAGTATTTT.

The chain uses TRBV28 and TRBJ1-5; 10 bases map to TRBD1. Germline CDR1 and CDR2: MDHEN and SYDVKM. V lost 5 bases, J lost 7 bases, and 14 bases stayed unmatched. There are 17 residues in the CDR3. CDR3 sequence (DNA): TGTGCCAGCAGTACGATTCCGGGACAGGGGAGTGGGCAGCCCCAGCATTTT. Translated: CASSTIPGQGSGQPQHF.

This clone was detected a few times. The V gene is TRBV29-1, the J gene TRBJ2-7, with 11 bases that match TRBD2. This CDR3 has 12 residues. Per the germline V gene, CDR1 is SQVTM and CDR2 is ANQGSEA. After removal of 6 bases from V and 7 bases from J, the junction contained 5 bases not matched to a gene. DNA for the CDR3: TGCAGCGTCACCGGGACTAGCGGTGAGCAGTACTTC. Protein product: CSVTGTSGEQYF.

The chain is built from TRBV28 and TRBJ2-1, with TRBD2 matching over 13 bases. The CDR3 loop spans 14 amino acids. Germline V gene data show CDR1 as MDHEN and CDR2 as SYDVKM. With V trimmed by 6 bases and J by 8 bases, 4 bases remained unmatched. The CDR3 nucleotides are TGTGCCAGCAGATGGACTAGCGGGAGCGATGAGCAGTTCTTC. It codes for CASRWTSGSDEQFF.

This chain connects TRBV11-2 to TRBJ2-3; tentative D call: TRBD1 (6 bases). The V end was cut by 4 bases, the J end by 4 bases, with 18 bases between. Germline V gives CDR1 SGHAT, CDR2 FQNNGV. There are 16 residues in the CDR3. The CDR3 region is CASSSLGARGADTQYF. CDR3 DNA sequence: TGTGCCAGCAGCTCACTGGGGGCAAGAGGGGCAGATACGCAGTATTTT.

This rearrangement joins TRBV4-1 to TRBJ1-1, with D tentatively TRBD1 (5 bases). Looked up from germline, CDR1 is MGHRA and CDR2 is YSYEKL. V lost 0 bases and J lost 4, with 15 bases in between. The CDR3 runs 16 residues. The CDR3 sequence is CASSQERAGAGTEAFF. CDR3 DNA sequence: TGCGCCAGCAGCCAAGAACGGGCCGGGGCCGGCACTGAAGCTTTCTTT.

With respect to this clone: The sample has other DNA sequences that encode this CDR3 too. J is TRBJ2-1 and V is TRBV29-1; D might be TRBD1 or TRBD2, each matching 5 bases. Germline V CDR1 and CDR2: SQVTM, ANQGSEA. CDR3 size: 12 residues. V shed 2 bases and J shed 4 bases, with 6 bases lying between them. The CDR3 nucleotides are TGCAGCGTTGAATGGGGGTACAATGAGCAGTTCTTC. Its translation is CSVEWGYNEQFF.

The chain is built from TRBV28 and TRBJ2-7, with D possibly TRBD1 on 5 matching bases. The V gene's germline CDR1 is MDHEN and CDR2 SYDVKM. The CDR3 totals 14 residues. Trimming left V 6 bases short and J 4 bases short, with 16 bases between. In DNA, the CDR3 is TGTGCCAGCAGCCTGATAAATGGGGCTTACGAGCAGTACTTC. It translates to CASSLINGAYEQYF.

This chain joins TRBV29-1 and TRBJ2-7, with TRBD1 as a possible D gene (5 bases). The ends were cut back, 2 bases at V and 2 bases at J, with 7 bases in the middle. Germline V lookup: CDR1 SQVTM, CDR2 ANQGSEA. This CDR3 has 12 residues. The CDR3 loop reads CSVEKGTYEQYF. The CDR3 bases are TGCAGCGTTGAAAAGGGGACCTACGAGCAGTACTTC.

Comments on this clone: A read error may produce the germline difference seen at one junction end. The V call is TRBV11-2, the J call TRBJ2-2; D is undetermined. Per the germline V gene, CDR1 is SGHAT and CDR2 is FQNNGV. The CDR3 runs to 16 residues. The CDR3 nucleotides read TGTGCCAGCAGCCTAGAGAACTTACAGAACACCGGGGAGCTGTTTTTT. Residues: CASSLENLQNTGELFF. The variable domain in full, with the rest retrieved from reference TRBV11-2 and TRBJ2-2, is EAGVAQSPRYKIIEKRQSVAFWCNPISGHATLYWYQQILGQGPKLLIQFQNNGVVDDSQLPKDRFSAERLKGVDSTLKIQPAKLEDSAVYLCASSLENLQNTGELFFGEGSRLTVL.

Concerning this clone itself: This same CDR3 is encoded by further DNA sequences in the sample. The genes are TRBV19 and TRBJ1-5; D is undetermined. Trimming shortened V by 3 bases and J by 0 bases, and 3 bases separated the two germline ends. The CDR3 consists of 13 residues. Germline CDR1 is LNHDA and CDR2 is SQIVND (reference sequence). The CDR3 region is CASSMDSNQPQHF. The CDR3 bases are TGTGCCAGTAGTATGGATAGCAATCAGCCCCAGCATTTT.

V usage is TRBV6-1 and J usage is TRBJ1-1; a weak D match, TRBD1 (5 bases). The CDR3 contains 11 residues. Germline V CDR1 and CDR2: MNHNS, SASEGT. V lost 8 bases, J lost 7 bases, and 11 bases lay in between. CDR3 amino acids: CASVRGSEAFF. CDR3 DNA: TGTGCCAGCGTTAGGGGCAGTGAAGCTTTCTTT.

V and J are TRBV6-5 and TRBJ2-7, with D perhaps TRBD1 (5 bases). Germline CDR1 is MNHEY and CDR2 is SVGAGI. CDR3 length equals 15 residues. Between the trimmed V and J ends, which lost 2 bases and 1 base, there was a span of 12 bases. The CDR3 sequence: CASSYARARSYEQYF. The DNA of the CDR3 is TGTGCCAGCAGTTACGCCAGGGCGAGGTCCTACGAGCAGTACTTC.

CDR3 loop: CSGGSGQKNTGELFF. CDR3 coding DNA: TGCAGCGGGGGGTCCGGACAGAAGAACACCGGGGAGCTGTTTTTT. The chain is built from TRBV29-1 and TRBJ2-2; D perhaps matches TRBD1 (6 bases). The germline V gene has CDR1 SQVTM and CDR2 ANQGSEA. V was cut by 7 bases and J by 1 base, with 16 bases left in between. The CDR3 spans 15 residues.

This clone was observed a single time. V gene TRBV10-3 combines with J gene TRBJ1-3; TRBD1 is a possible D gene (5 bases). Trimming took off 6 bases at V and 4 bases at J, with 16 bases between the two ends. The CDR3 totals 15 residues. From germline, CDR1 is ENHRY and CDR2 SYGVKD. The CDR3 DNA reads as TGTGCCATCAGACCAACCCAGGGTCCCGGAAACACCATATATTTT. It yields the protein CAIRPTQGPGNTIYF.

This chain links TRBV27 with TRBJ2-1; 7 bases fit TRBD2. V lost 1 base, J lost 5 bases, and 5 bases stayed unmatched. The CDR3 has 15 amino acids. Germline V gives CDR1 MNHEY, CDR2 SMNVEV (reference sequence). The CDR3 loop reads CASSLWLAADNEQFF. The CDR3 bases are TGTGCCAGCAGTTTATGGCTAGCGGCGGACAATGAGCAGTTCTTC.

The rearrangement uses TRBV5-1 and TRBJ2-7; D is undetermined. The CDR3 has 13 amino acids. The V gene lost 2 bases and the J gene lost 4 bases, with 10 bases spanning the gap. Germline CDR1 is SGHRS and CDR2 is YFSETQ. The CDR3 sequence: CASSLTPTYEQYF. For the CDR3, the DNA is TGCGCCAGCAGCTTAACTCCAACTTACGAGCAGTACTTC.

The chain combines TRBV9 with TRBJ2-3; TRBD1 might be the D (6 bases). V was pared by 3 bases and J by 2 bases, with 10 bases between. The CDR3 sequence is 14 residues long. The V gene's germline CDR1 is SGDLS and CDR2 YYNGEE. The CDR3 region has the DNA TGTGCCAGCAGCGACCGGGACACCACAGATACGCAGTATTTT. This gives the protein CASSDRDTTDTQYF.

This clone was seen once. CDR3 sequence: CASSPTIDSPLHF. For the CDR3, the DNA is TGTGCCAGCAGTCCGACCATTGATTCACCCCTCCACTTT. The chain uses TRBV27 and TRBJ1-6; no reliable D call. Between the trimmed V and J ends, which lost 5 bases and 8 bases, there was a span of 10 bases. Per the germline V gene, CDR1 is MNHEY and CDR2 is SMNVEV (reference sequence). This CDR3 region has 13 residues.

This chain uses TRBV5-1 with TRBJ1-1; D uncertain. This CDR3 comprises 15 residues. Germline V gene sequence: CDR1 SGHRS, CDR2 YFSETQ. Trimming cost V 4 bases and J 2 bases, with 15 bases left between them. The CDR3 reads CASSRPGEINTEAFF. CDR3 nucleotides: TGCGCCAGCAGCCGTCCCGGGGAAATCAACACTGAAGCTTTCTTT.